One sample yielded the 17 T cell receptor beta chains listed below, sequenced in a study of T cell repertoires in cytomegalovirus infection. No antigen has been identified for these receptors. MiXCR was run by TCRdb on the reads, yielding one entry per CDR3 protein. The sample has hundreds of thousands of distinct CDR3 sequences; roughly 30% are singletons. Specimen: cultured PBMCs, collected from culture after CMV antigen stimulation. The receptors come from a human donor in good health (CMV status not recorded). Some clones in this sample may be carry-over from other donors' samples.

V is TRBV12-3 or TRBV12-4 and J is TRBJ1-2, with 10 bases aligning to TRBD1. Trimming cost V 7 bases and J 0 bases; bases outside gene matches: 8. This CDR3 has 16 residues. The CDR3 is CASTNSGQGANYGYTF. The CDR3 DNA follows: TGTGCCAGCACCAATAGCGGACAGGGGGCTAACTATGGCTACACCTTC.

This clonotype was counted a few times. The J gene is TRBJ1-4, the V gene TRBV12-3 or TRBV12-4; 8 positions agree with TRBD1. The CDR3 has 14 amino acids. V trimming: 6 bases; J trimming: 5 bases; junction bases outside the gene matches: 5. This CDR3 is CASRWTGLNEKLFF. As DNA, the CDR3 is TGTGCCAGCAGATGGACAGGGCTAAATGAAAAACTGTTTTTT.

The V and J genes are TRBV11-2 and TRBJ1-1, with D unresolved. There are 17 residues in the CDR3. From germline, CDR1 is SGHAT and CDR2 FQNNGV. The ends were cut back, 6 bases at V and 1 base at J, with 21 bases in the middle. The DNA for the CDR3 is TGTGCCAGCAGGTCAATATTACGGAATCCCCAGAACACTGAAGCTTTCTTT. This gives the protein CASRSILRNPQNTEAFF.

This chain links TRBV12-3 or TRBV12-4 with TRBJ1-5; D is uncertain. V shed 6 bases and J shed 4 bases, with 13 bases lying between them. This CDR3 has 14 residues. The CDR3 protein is CASSRPDWNQPQHF. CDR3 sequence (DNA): TGTGCCAGCAGCCGCCCAGACTGGAATCAGCCCCAGCATTTT.

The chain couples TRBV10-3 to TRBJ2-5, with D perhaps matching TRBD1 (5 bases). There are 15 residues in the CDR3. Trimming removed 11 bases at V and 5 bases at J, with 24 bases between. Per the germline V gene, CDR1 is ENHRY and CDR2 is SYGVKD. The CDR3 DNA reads TGTGCCGCCTCAGTCGCCACAGCGCCAGGGGAGACCCAGTACTTC. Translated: CAASVATAPGETQYF.

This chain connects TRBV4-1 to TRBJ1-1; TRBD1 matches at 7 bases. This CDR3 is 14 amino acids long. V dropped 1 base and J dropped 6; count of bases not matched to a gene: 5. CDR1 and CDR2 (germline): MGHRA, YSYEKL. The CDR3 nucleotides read TGCGCCAGCAGCCAAGTCGGGACAGTTTCTGAAGCTTTCTTT. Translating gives CASSQVGTVSEAFF.

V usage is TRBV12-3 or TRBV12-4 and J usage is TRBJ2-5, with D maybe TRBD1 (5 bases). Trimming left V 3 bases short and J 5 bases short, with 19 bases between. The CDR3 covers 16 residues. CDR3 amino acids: CASSFFSRGLDETQYF. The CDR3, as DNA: TGTGCCAGCAGTTTTTTCTCTAGGGGATTAGATGAGACCCAGTACTTC.

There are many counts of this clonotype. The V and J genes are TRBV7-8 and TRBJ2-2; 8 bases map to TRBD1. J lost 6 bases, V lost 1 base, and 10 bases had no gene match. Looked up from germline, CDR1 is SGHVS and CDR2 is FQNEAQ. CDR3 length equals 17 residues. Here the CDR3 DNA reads TGTGCCAGCAGCTTAGTAGAAGACAGGGGTCTCTCCGGGGAGCTGTTTTTT. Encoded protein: CASSLVEDRGLSGELFF.

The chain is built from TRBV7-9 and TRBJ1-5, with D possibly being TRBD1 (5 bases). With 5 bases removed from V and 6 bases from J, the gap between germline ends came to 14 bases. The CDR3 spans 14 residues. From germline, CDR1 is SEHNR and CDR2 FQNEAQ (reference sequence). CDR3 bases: TGTGCCAGCAGCCAATCCAGGGATCTTCAGCCCCAGCATTTT. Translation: CASSQSRDLQPQHF.

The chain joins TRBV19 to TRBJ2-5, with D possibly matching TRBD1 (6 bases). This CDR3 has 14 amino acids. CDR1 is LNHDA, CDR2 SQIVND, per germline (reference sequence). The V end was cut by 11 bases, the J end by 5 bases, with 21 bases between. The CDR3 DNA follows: TGTGCCTCTAGGGTCAGAGGGGACACCGAGACCCAGTACTTC. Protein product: CASRVRGDTETQYF.

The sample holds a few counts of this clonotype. CDR3 amino acids: CASSPSGSSDTQYF. The CDR3 DNA reads TGTGCCAGCTCCCCCAGCGGGAGTTCAGATACGCAGTATTTT. This chain joins TRBV6-5 and TRBJ2-3; 8 nucleotides line up with TRBD2. The germline gives CDR1 MNHEY, CDR2 SVGAGI. The CDR3 has 14 amino acids. V was pared by 8 bases and J by 4 bases, with 8 bases of the junction left unmatched.

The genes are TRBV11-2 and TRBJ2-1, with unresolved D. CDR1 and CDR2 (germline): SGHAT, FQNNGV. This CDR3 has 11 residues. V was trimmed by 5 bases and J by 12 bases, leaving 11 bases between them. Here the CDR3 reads CASSPTKVQFF. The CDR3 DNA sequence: TGTGCCAGCAGCCCTACTAAGGTGCAGTTCTTC.

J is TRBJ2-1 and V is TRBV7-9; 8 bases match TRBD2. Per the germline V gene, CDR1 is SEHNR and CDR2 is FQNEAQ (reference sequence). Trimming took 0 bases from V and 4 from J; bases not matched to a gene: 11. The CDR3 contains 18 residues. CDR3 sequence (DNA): TGTGCCAGCAGCTTAGCTTTGGGGCCAGCGGGGGAGTACAATGAGCAGTTCTTC. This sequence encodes CASSLALGPAGEYNEQFF.

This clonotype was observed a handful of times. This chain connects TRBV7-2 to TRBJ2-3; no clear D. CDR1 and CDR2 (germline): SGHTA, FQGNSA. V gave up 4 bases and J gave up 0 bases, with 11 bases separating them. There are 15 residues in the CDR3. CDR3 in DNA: TGTGCCAGCAGCTGGTCGGCAGGAAGCACAGATACGCAGTATTTT. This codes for CASSWSAGSTDTQYF.

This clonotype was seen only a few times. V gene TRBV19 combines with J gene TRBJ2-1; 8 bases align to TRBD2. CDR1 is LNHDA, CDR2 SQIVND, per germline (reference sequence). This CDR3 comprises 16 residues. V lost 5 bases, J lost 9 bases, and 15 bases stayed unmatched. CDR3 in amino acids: CASSEMTSAVKFEQFF. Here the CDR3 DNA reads TGTGCCAGTAGTGAAATGACTAGCGCGGTTAAGTTTGAGCAGTTCTTC.

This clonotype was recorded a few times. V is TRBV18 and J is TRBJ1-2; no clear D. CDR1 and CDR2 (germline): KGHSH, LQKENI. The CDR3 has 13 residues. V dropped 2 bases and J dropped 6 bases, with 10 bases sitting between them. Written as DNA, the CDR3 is TGTGCCAGCTCACCATCCCAAGGGAATGGCTACACCTTC. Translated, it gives CASSPSQGNGYTF. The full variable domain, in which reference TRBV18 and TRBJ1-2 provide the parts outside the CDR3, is NAGVMQNPRHLVRRRGQEARLRCSPMKGHSHVYWYRQLPEEGLKFMVYLQKENIIDESGMPKERFSAEFPKEGPSILRIQQVVRGDSAAYFCASSPSQGNGYTFGSGTRLTVV.

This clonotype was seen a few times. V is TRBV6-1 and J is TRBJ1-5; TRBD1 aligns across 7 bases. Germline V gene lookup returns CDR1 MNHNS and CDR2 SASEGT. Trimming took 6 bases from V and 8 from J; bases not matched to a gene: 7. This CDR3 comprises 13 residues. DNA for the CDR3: TGTGCCAGCAGGCGCACAGGGGTTGAGCCCCAGCATTTT. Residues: CASRRTGVEPQHF.